The 13 T cell receptor beta chains below all came from one sample that was sequenced in a study of T cells in Graves' hyperthyroidism and ophthalmopathy. The source material, RNA transcripts, was used to amplify TCR beta CDR3 regions. TCR CDR3 regions were first amplified by RT-PCR with HTBI primers. Via MiXCR, TCRdb re-called the multiplex PCR reads, giving one row per CDR3 protein. The table includes 800,000 or so distinct CDR3 sequences, about two fifths detected once. Sequencing input: blood. The receptor source for this set is a man in his late teens or twenties with Graves' hyperthyroidism.

This clonotype was seen more than once but under ten times. The gene calls are TRBV20-1 and TRBJ2-7; D gene ambiguous. Between the trimmed V and J ends, which lost 0 bases and 2 bases, there was a span of 14 bases. The length of the CDR3 is 15 residues. The germline CDR1 and CDR2 sequences are DFQATT and SNEGSKA (reference sequence). The CDR3 is CSARDGRSDAYEQYF. The CDR3 nucleotides read TGCAGTGCTAGAGACGGGCGAAGCGACGCCTACGAGCAGTACTTC.

This clonotype was counted many times. The V call is TRBV15, the J call TRBJ1-6; D not resolved. Trimming removed 0 bases from V and 5 bases from J, with 8 bases in between. This CDR3 comprises 15 residues. Germline values: CDR1 LNHNV, CDR2 YYDKDF (reference sequence). The chain's CDR3 is CATSRENLNNSPLHF. CDR3 bases: TGTGCCACCAGCAGAGAGAACCTAAATAATTCACCCCTCCACTTT.

The chain is built from TRBV10-3 and TRBJ1-5; no definite D call. V shed 10 bases and J shed 0 bases, with 16 bases lying between them. Germline V lookup: CDR1 ENHRY, CDR2 SYGVKD. The CDR3 loop spans 15 amino acids. DNA for the CDR3: TGTGCCAGCAGACCGGCGTCCTATAGCAATCAGCCCCAGCATTTT. Translated: CASRPASYSNQPQHF.

The rearrangement uses TRBV20-1 and TRBJ1-5, with D unresolved. From germline, CDR1 is DFQATT and CDR2 SNEGSKA (reference sequence). The CDR3 spans 15 residues. Trimming took 0 bases from V and 0 from J, leaving 9 bases between them. The CDR3 loop reads CSARDRWYSNQPQHF. CDR3 nucleotide sequence: TGCAGTGCTAGAGATAGGTGGTATAGCAATCAGCCCCAGCATTTT.

This clonotype was counted at least ten times. The chain joins TRBV9 to TRBJ2-5; D might be TRBD2 (6 bases). Germline CDR1 SGDLS, CDR2 YYNGEE. The CDR3 is 14 residues long. V was trimmed by 3 bases and J by 1 base, leaving 10 bases between them. The CDR3 loop is CASSAGGSQETQYF. The CDR3 DNA reads as TGTGCCAGCAGCGCCGGGGGTAGCCAAGAGACCCAGTACTTC.

Ten or more counts support this clonotype. The chain employs TRBV5-6 and TRBJ1-2, with D possibly being TRBD1 (6 bases). Trimming removed 4 bases from V and 4 bases from J, with 11 bases in between. CDR1 is SGHDT and CDR2 is YYEEEE in the germline V gene. The CDR3 is made up of 13 amino acids. Here the CDR3 DNA reads TGTGCCAGCAGCCGAAGACAGGTCTATGGCTACACCTTC. Its translation: CASSRRQVYGYTF.

J is TRBJ2-3 and V is TRBV7-9; 10 bases are a match to TRBD1. With V trimmed by 3 bases and J by 6 bases, 6 bases remained unmatched. This CDR3 has 15 amino acids. CDR1 is SEHNR, CDR2 FQNEAQ, per germline (reference sequence). The CDR3 DNA sequence: TGTGCCAGCAGCTTCCGGGACAGGGGCGATGATACGCAGTATTTT. Encoded protein: CASSFRDRGDDTQYF.

About this clonotype: One junction end does not reproduce the germline sequence, and a read error may be involved. The chain recombines TRBV7-6 with TRBJ1-5; D might be TRBD1 (5 bases). The CDR3 extends over 17 amino acids. Germline CDR1 SGHVS, CDR2 FNYEAQ. The CDR3 DNA is TGTGCCAGCAGCTTTCGCGGGGCAGCTTATAGCAACCAGCCCCAGCATTTT. It codes for CASSFRGAAYSNQPQHF.

This clonotype was counted at least ten times. The gene calls are TRBV5-6 and TRBJ2-5; D not certain. Per germline, CDR1 SGHDT and CDR2 YYEEEE. The CDR3 has 14 residues. V was trimmed by 2 bases and J by 3 bases, leaving 11 bases between them. CDR3 nucleotide sequence: TGTGCCAGCAGCTTACGTTTAACGGAAGAGACCCAGTACTTC. Translation: CASSLRLTEETQYF.

This rearrangement joins TRBV2 to TRBJ1-5; D unclear. Deletions cut 0 bases from V and 0 bases from J, with 9 bases between. CDR3 size: 16 residues. Germline-derived CDR1 and CDR2 are SNHLY and FYNNEI. CDR3 protein: CASSEATGNSNQPQHF. Here the CDR3 DNA reads TGTGCCAGCAGTGAAGCAACGGGGAATAGCAATCAGCCCCAGCATTTT.

Of note for this clonotype: Germline and junction disagree at one end, which may indicate a read error. This rearrangement joins TRBV5-5 to TRBJ2-2; D call uncertain. The CDR3 has 15 amino acids. CDR1 is SGHKS and CDR2 is YYEKEE in the germline V gene (reference sequence). CDR3 sequence (DNA): TGCGCCAGCAGCTTCGGCGCAGGCGACACCGGGGAGCTGTTTTTT. It yields the protein CASSFGAGDTGELFF.

This clonotype was detected ten times or more. The chain uses TRBV2 and TRBJ1-5; D possibly corresponds to TRBD1 (6 bases). The CDR3 extends over 13 amino acids. CDR1 and CDR2 from the germline V gene are SNHLY and FYNNEI. V was trimmed by 4 bases and J by 5 bases, leaving 9 bases between them. The CDR3 region is CASSGRGDQPQHF. The CDR3 nucleotides are TGTGCCAGCAGTGGCAGGGGCGATCAGCCCCAGCATTTT.

There are a few counts of this clonotype. The rearrangement joins TRBV6-5 to TRBJ2-5; D remains unclear. V lost 6 bases and J lost 7, with 12 bases in between. This CDR3 spans 12 amino acids. CDR1 and CDR2 from the germline V gene are MNHEY and SVGAGI. In DNA, the CDR3 is TGTGCCAGCAGGGCTCCCTTAGGGACCCAGTACTTC. Translation gives CASRAPLGTQYF.